This T cell receptor (beta chain) comes out of a study of molecular identifiers for immune sequencing clone quantification. Study overall: The replicate experiment used RNA from approximately 22,000 or 94,000 naive CD8 cells. This RNA was split into five aliquots, and four of them were sequenced.

Trimming left V 8 bases short and J 2 bases short, with 14 bases between. This CDR3 is 13 amino acids long. TCRdb passed the PCR reads through MiXCR, listing each CDR3 protein once. The sample yields under 650,000 distinct CDR3 sequences, just under 20% seen once. Regarding this clonotype: This may come from a read error, since a much larger clone is one base off.

J is TRBJ2-7 and V is TRBV5-3; D is possibly TRBD2 (5 bases). TRBV5-3 is recorded as an ORF, its role being uncertain. Sample: naive CD8+ T cells from blood, with Jurkat cell RNA spiked in. Subset of the sample: FACS-sorted CD8+CD4-CCR7+CD45RA+ naive T cells. This receptor was taken from a human donor in good health. Some libraries in this study had Jurkat cell RNA spiked in. The CDR3 nucleotides read TGTGCCAGCAGCCACCCGCGGGCCTACGAGCAGTACTTC. Protein sequence: CASSHPRAYEQYF.